The present T cell receptor beta chain was sequenced within a study of cytomegalovirus exposure and HLA in healthy donors. Study observations and caveats: Indistinguishable V segments such as TRBV6-2 and TRBV6-3 were excluded. Rarity characterized most TCR sequences, yet some public TCRs appeared in many donors. For presence/absence analyses, sequencing depth was assumed to be roughly uniform across donors. In a later analysis, at a false discovery rate of 0.05, roughly 18,000 TCR beta sequences were associated with HLA alleles.

This PCR relied on a set of 60 Vbeta primers and 13 Jbeta primers. The protocol was immunoSEQ multiplex PCR, while the TCRdb copy is restricted to in-frame clones and leaves out a portion. The sample contains fewer than 150,000 clones, approximately 71% of which appear only once. The CDR3 runs to 12 residues. Germline values: CDR1 SGHVS, CDR2 FQNEAQ. V was trimmed by 2 bases and J by 3 bases, leaving 5 bases between them. A note on this clone: Its matching antigen is unknown.

The sample was PBMCs. This rearrangement joins TRBV7-8 to TRBJ2-7; no clear D. The source of this sequence is a woman aged 45 to 65 in good health and CMV-seronegative. The chain's CDR3 is CASSLQNYEQYF. The DNA of the CDR3 is TGTGCCAGCAGCTTACAAAACTACGAGCAGTACTTC.